This TCR beta chain was identified during a study of blood T cell repertoires in COVID-19. This CDR3 region has 13 residues. Unmatched junction bases numbered 11, after V lost 10 bases and J lost 5 bases. In germline, CDR1 is SGHRS, CDR2 YFSETQ. In the original workflow: Scientists estimated how many nucleated cells there were by amplifying reference gene primers. Here immunoSEQ multiplex PCR was the method, and the copy in TCRdb shows in-frame clones only, minus some. That table furnishes V, J and clone size, whereas the DNA furnished D and trimming. The sample lists 210,000 or so clones; 86% were seen once.

This receptor was obtained from a woman between 45 and 65 years old with acute or convalescent COVID-19. The chain is built from TRBV5-1 and TRBJ1-2; 7 positions match TRBD1. The specimen sequenced was peripheral blood. The CDR3 DNA follows: TGCGCCGGGGCACAGGGGCCGGGTTATGGCTACACCTTC. Translating gives CAGAQGPGYGYTF.